This TCR beta chain is from a study of T cell responses to AZD1222 COVID-19 vaccine (dated by TCRdb to 2020 to 2022). For the study in its entirety: TCR sequencing was performed for about 240 trial participants, of whom around 200 were given two doses of AZD1222 and approximately 25 were given two doses of MenACWY control vaccine. Trial participants were enrolled into age subgroups of 18-55, 56-69 and 70-plus years, which contained about 150, 27 and 61 TCR-sequenced participants, respectively.

The CDR3 regions of human TCRbeta chains were analyzed by immunosequencing. Concerning the study's data processing: Repertoire TCRs were matched against a reference library of SARS-CoV-2-specific TCRs generated with the MIRA antigen-specificity platform. Breadth meant the fraction of unique TCRs that were SARS-CoV-2-associated, whereas depth meant the fraction of total T cells that were SARS-CoV-2-associated. Using the MIRA data, each spike-specific TCR was assigned both to the spike region to which the TCR was reactive and to a CD4 or CD8 class. Log10-transformed breadth and depth values were compared by one-way ANOVA with Sidak's multiple comparisons tests. TCRdb re-hosts the immuneACCESS table, in-frame sequences only. Its copies lack some clones; in the studies checked, an unresolved V gene accounts for under half of them, and the cause for the rest is not known. From that table come the V and J calls and clone size; the DNA was used to work out D and trimming. In this sample the table shows roughly 170,000 clones, 94% of which occur a single time. Roughly 1.7% of the sample comes from the top ten.

Explained via the paper, the time point label denotes: about 28 days (+/-7) after the second vaccine dose. Because spike-specific TCR depth and breadth did not differ between the two schedules, AZD1222 recipients who got a second dose at roughly 4 weeks were pooled with those who got a second dose at roughly 12 weeks. Vaccinee samples were obtained from the UK trials COV001 and COV002, which included a single-blind randomized controlled phase 2/3 trial of AZD1222 (ChAdOx1 nCoV-19) in healthy adults. For TCRbeta chain sequencing, PBMC samples were collected from trial participants at day 0 and at day 28 after the second dose. The CDR3 runs 14 amino acids, cysteine and phenylalanine included. Only the CDR3 part of the read is kept: 42 bases, read in frame from the first base. As encoded in the germline V gene (reference sequence), CDR1 is LNHDA while CDR2 is SQIVND. The junction shows trimming of 6 bases on V and 4 bases on J, plus 15 bases between the germline ends.

Turning to this clone: The target of this receptor is not known. No base quality information exists; no much larger clone differs at one position.

Study-level results and caveats: The whole spike protein was spanned by vaccine-associated CD4 TCRs, and dominant responses were seen in regions 160-218 and 743-854. After two AZD1222 doses, spike-specific TCR breadth and depth were significantly higher than at day 0 and than in MenACWY recipients. Participants were mostly white British and included more females than males, and it was suggested by the authors that clonal diversity may have been underestimated. Conclusions about previously exposed vaccinees were limited because only six AZD1222 recipients were SARS-CoV-2 seropositive at baseline. The 56-69-year group was small, and its depth increase did not reach significance, likely because of low power. Because no samples from the day 14 peak response were available, repertoires could be characterized only after the peak T cell response. Epitopes outside the regions mutated in the B.1.351 and B.1.1.7 variants were reportedly recognized by nearly half of the unique spike-specific TCRs.

Here the sequenced sample was peripheral blood, taken 28 days after the second AZD1222 dose. This sequence originates from an adult who received the AZD1222 COVID-19 vaccine. The rearranged segments are TRBV19 and TRBJ1-2; a tentative D match to TRBD1 spans 6 bases. CDR3 sequence: CASSTQTGPYGYTF. The DNA sequence reads TGTGCCAGTAGCACCCAGACAGGCCCCTATGGCTACACCTTC.